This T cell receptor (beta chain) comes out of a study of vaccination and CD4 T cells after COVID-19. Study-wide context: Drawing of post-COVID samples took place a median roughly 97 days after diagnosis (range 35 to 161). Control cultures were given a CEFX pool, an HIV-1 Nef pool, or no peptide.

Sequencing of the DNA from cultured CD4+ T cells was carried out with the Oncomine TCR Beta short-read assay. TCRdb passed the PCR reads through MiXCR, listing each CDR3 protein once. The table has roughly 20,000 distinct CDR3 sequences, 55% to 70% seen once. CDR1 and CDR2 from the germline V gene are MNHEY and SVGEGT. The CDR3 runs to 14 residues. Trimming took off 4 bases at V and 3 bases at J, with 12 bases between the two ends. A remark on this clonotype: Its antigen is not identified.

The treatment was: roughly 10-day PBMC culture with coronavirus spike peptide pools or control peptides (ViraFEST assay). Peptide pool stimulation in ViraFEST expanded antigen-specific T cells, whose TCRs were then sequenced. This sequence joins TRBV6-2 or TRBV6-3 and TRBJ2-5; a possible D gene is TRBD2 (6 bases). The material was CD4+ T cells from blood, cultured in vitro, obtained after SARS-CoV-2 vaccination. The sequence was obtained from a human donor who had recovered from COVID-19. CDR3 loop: CASSLKRTKETQYF. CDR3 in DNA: TGTGCCAGCAGTTTAAAGAGGACTAAAGAGACCCAGTACTTC.